This T cell receptor beta chain derives from a study of blood T cell repertoires in COVID-19. Per the authors' pipeline: Amplification from reference gene primers served as the basis for estimated nucleated cell counts. Generated by immunoSEQ multiplex PCR, the TCRdb table keeps only in-frame clones and is missing some. V and J calls and clone size come straight from that table; D and trimming were deduced from the DNA. This sample yields around 200,000 clones, of which approximately 79% are seen a single time; around an eighth belongs to the top ten. Specimen: peripheral blood. The sequence came from a woman aged 50 to 65 with acute or convalescent COVID-19.

In DNA form, the CDR3 reads TGTGCCAGCTCACCATCCCAGACAGGGGAAGCTTTCTTT. It yields the protein CASSPSQTGEAFF. V is TRBV18 and J is TRBJ1-1, with 7 bases identical to TRBD1. Germline CDR1 and CDR2: KGHSH and LQKENI. The CDR3 runs 13 residues. Germline trimming cut 2 bases from V and 8 bases from J; bases unmatched to any gene: 5.